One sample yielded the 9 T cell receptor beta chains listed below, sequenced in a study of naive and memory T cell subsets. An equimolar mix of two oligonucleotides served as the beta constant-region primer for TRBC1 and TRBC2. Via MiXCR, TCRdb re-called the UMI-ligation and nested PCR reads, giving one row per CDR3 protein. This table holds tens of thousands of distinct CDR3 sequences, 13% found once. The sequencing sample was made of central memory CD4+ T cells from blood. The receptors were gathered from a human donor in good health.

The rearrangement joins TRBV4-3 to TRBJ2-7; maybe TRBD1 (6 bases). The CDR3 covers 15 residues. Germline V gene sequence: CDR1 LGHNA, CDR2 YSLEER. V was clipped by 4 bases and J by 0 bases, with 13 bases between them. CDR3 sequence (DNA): TGCGCCAGCAGCCGACAGGCTACGGACTCCTACGAGCAGTACTTC. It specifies CASSRQATDSYEQYF.

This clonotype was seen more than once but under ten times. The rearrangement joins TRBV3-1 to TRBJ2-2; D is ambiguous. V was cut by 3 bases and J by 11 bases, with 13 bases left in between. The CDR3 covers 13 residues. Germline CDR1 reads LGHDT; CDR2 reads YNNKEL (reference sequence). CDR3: CASSHRTPFELFF. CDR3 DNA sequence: TGTGCCAGCAGCCACCGTACGCCTTTCGAGCTGTTTTTT.

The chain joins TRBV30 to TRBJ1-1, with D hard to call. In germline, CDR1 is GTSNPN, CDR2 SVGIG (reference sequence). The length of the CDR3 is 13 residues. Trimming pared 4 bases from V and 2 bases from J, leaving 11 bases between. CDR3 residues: CAWTQQPNTEAFF. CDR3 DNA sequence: TGTGCCTGGACCCAGCAGCCTAACACTGAAGCTTTCTTT.

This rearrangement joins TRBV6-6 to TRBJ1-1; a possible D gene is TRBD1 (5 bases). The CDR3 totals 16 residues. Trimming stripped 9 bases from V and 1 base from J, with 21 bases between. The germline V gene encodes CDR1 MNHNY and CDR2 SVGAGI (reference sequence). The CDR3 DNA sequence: TGTGCCAGTACCCGGGACTCCCGGAAGGAGAACACTGAAGCTTTCTTT. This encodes CASTRDSRKENTEAFF.

CDR3 nucleotides: TGTGCCAGCAGTGATCCAAATAGCGGGAGGGCTGGAGAGCAGTACTTC. Protein product: CASSDPNSGRAGEQYF. The V gene is TRBV6-1, the J gene TRBJ2-7; 11 bases align to TRBD2. Germline CDR1 is MNHNS and CDR2 is SASEGT. The CDR3 runs 16 residues. J was trimmed by 7 bases and V by 3 bases; bases with no gene match: 11.

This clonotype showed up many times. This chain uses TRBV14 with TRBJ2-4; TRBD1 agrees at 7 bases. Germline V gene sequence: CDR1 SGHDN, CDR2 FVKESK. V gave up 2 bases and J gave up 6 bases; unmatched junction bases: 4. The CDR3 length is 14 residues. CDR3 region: CASSQLTGVNIQYF. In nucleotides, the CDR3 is TGTGCCAGCAGCCAACTAACAGGGGTAAACATTCAGTACTTC.

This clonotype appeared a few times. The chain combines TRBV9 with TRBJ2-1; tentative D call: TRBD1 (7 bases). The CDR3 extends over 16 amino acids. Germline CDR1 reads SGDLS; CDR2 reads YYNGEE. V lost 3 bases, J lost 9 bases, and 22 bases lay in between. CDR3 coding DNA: TGTGCCAGCAGCGGACAGGGACTTCGCCGTCGTGGTGAGCAGTTCTTC. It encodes CASSGQGLRRRGEQFF.

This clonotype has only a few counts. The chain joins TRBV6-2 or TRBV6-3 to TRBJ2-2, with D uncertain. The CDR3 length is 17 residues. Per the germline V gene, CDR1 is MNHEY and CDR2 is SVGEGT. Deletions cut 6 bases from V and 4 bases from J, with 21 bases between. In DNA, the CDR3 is TGTGCCAGCAGCCACCATACTGGCCAAGGGTTCACCGGGGAGCTGTTTTTT. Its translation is CASSHHTGQGFTGELFF.

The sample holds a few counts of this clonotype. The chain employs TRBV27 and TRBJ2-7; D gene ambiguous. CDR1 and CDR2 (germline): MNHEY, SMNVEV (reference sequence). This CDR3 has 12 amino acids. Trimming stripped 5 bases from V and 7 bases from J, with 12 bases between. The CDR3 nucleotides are TGTGCCAGCAGTACGAATCAACTGGAGCAGTACTTC. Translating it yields CASSTNQLEQYF.